These 26 T cell receptor beta chains originate from one sample sequenced in a study. TCRdb reanalysed the RT-PCR reads using MiXCR and keeps one entry per CDR3 protein. Of more than 550,000 distinct CDR3 sequences detected, 14% appear once; the ten largest clones hold 3.6%. Sequencing was performed on memory CD4+ T cells from blood. Receptors originate from a female donor in good health, serving as a healthy control.

This clonotype has a handful of counts. The chain links TRBV20-1 to TRBJ2-1; possible D gene TRBD1, 5 bases. V was shortened by 3 bases and J by 2 bases, with 14 bases between the two germline ends. This CDR3 contains 15 residues. Germline assignment: CDR1 DFQATT and CDR2 SNEGSKA (reference sequence). DNA for the CDR3: TGCAGTGCTAGCAGGGTTGCAGGTACCTACAATGAGCAGTTCTTC. It yields the protein CSASRVAGTYNEQFF.

This clonotype showed up many times. The chain recombines TRBV29-1 with TRBJ1-5; no firm D call. The CDR3 totals 12 residues. The V end was cut by 7 bases, the J end by 4 bases, with 11 bases between. Per the germline V gene, CDR1 is SQVTM and CDR2 is ANQGSEA. CDR3 amino acids: CSALGGNQPQHF. The CDR3 bases are TGCAGCGCCCTTGGTGGGAATCAGCCCCAGCATTTT.

Regarding this clonotype: This may stem from a read error, because a much larger clone lies one nucleotide away. The chain carries TRBV29-1 and TRBJ2-5; tentatively, D is TRBD1 (5 bases). The CDR3 consists of 13 residues. Germline V gene sequence: CDR1 SQVTM, CDR2 ANQGSEA. Trimming pared 2 bases from V and 2 bases from J, leaving 9 bases between. The DNA of the CDR3 is TGCAGCGTTGAACGACAGTGGCAAGAGACCCAGTACTTC. Its protein product is CSVERQWQETQYF.

The rearrangement joins TRBV20-1 to TRBJ1-3; D is undetermined. This CDR3 region has 12 residues. Per germline, CDR1 DFQATT and CDR2 SNEGSKA (reference sequence). V was trimmed by 2 bases and J by 2 bases, leaving 4 bases between them. In DNA, the CDR3 is TGCAGTGCTAGATTCGCTGGAAACACCATATATTTT. Translated, it gives CSARFAGNTIYF.

This clonotype was detected a few times. The rearrangement links TRBV20-1 to TRBJ1-2, with TRBD1 identical over 8 bases. The V segment lost 0 bases and the J segment 5 bases; nucleotides outside the gene matches: 8. The CDR3 spans 15 residues. Germline values: CDR1 DFQATT, CDR2 SNEGSKA (reference sequence). CDR3 in amino acids: CSARDRLGTGYGYTF. The CDR3 DNA reads TGCAGTGCTAGAGATCGCCTCGGGACAGGATATGGCTACACCTTC.

The chain employs TRBV27 and TRBJ2-5; D ambiguous. The length of the CDR3 is 13 residues. Trimming took off 4 bases at V and 2 bases at J, with 8 bases between the two ends. Germline CDR1 and CDR2: MNHEY and SMNVEV (reference sequence). The CDR3 DNA reads as TGTGCCAGCAGTTGGGGTAGGCAAGAGACCCAGTACTTC. Protein sequence: CASSWGRQETQYF.

This clonotype has ten or more counts. As DNA, the CDR3 is TGTGCCAGCAGTTACCTGGGGACTCCCTATGGCTACACCTTC. Amino acid sequence: CASSYLGTPYGYTF. V gene TRBV6-5 combines with J gene TRBJ1-2; D might be TRBD1 (5 bases). The CDR3 spans 14 residues. The V gene's germline CDR1 is MNHEY and CDR2 SVGAGI. Trimming removed 2 bases from V and 4 bases from J, with 11 bases in between.

The sample holds many counts of this clonotype. This chain links TRBV4-3 with TRBJ1-1; weak D call: TRBD1 (5 bases). Germline CDR1 and CDR2: LGHNA and YSLEER. V was pared by 4 bases and J by 4 bases, with 19 bases between. This CDR3 region has 16 residues. This CDR3 reads CASSPPRGQGGTEAFF. CDR3 nucleotide sequence: TGCGCCAGCAGCCCCCCGCGAGGGCAGGGTGGCACTGAAGCTTTCTTT.

This clonotype turned up a few times. The chain links TRBV5-1 to TRBJ2-6; D not certain. This CDR3 has 16 amino acids. Germline assignment: CDR1 SGHRS and CDR2 YFSETQ. The ends were cut back, 0 bases at V and 0 bases at J, with 7 bases in the middle. The CDR3 nucleotides are TGCGCCAGCAGCTTGGAAGTATCCTCTGGGGCCAACGTCCTGACTTTC. Residues: CASSLEVSSGANVLTF.

The chain carries TRBV9 and TRBJ1-5; 7 nucleotides align to TRBD1. From germline, CDR1 is SGDLS and CDR2 YYNGEE. This CDR3 spans 19 amino acids. Germline trimming cut 4 bases from V and 0 bases from J; bases unmatched to any gene: 16. The CDR3 DNA is TGTGCCAGCAGCCCTCCCCCGGGACAGACCCTTTTTAGCAATCAGCCCCAGCATTTT. It yields the protein CASSPPPGQTLFSNQPQHF.

The J gene is TRBJ2-1, the V gene TRBV20-1, with 9 bases identical to TRBD2. The CDR3 sequence is 14 residues long. Trimming cost V 3 bases and J 4 bases; bases outside gene matches: 4. Per the germline V gene, CDR1 is DFQATT and CDR2 is SNEGSKA (reference sequence). This CDR3 reads CSASPSGAYNEQFF. CDR3 DNA sequence: TGCAGTGCTAGCCCTAGCGGGGCATACAATGAGCAGTTCTTC.

This clonotype was seen more than once but under ten times. V and J are TRBV20-1 and TRBJ1-2; 8 nucleotides line up with TRBD1. The V and J ends lost 3 bases and 6 bases, in that order; junction bases with no gene match: 9. The CDR3 spans 14 residues. Germline CDR1 and CDR2: DFQATT and SNEGSKA (reference sequence). The CDR3 nucleotides read TGCAGTGCTAGCCCCTGGACAGGGAATCATGGCTACACCTTC. Translated: CSASPWTGNHGYTF.

V usage is TRBV18 and J usage is TRBJ2-7; a possible D gene is TRBD2 (5 bases). Trimming removed 4 bases from V and 0 bases from J, with 13 bases in between. CDR1 is KGHSH, CDR2 LQKENI, per germline. The CDR3 consists of 15 residues. CDR3 loop: CASSQDTEVSYEQYF. The CDR3 DNA follows: TGTGCCAGCTCACAAGATACGGAGGTCTCCTACGAGCAGTACTTC.

The chain couples TRBV3-1 to TRBJ2-1; no reliable D call. Germline V CDR1 and CDR2: LGHDT, YNNKEL (reference sequence). Trimming pared 5 bases from V and 6 bases from J, leaving 11 bases between. The CDR3 sequence is 13 residues long. For the CDR3, the DNA is TGTGCCAGCAGCACCCGGGTAGCCAATGAGCAGTTCTTC. Translating gives CASSTRVANEQFF.

The chain combines TRBV24-1 with TRBJ2-3; 8 bases fit TRBD2. This CDR3 spans 14 amino acids. The V gene end was trimmed by 9 bases and the J gene end by 3 bases; junction bases not matched to a gene: 7. The germline V gene has CDR1 KGHDR and CDR2 SFDVKD. The CDR3 DNA reads as TGTGCCACCGGCGCCTCGGGGGGGACAGATACGCAGTATTTT. Its translation: CATGASGGTDTQYF.

The sample holds one count of this clonotype. This chain uses TRBV28 with TRBJ1-6, with D maybe TRBD1 (6 bases). Germline V gives CDR1 MDHEN, CDR2 SYDVKM. The CDR3 consists of 16 residues. V was shortened by 0 bases and J by 5 bases, with 11 bases between the two germline ends. DNA for the CDR3: TGTGCCAGCAGTTTATGGGCAGGGGAAGATAATTCACCCCTCCACTTT. Translated, it gives CASSLWAGEDNSPLHF.

The chain links TRBV7-2 to TRBJ2-5, with 9 bases aligning to TRBD1. The CDR3 consists of 17 residues. The V gene's germline CDR1 is SGHTA and CDR2 FQGNSA. V gave up 1 base and J gave up 4 bases; unmatched junction bases: 10. CDR3 in DNA: TGTGCCAGCAGCTTAGAGGGGTTCGGACAGGGGCTAGAGACCCAGTACTTC. Protein sequence: CASSLEGFGQGLETQYF.

This clonotype occurred many times. The CDR3 DNA follows: TGTGCCAGCAGCCTCCTCCCAGGTTCCTACGAGCAGTACTTC. Translation gives CASSLLPGSYEQYF. This sequence joins TRBV5-5 and TRBJ2-7; D gene uncertain. This CDR3 comprises 14 residues. V shed 4 bases and J shed 1 base, with 12 bases lying between them. Germline CDR1 SGHKS, CDR2 YYEKEE (reference sequence).

V usage is TRBV15 and J usage is TRBJ1-1; no clear D. From germline, CDR1 is LNHNV and CDR2 YYDKDF (reference sequence). The V gene lost 1 base and the J gene lost 6 bases, with 12 bases spanning the gap. This CDR3 has 14 amino acids. The CDR3 reads CATSRGARGSEAFF. CDR3 coding DNA: TGTGCCACCAGCAGAGGTGCCAGAGGCTCTGAAGCTTTCTTT.

This clonotype was seen ten or more times. CDR3 loop: CAWSRDTNEQFF. The CDR3 DNA reads TGTGCCTGGAGTCGAGACACCAATGAGCAGTTCTTC. This rearrangement joins TRBV30 to TRBJ2-1; D unresolved. The CDR3 sequence is 12 residues long. The ends were cut back, 2 bases at V and 6 bases at J, with 8 bases in the middle. Germline lookup yields CDR1 GTSNPN and CDR2 SVGIG (reference sequence).

This clonotype was found many times. The gene calls are TRBV7-2 and TRBJ2-7, with 11 bases identical to TRBD1. The V segment lost 5 bases and the J segment 7 bases; nucleotides outside the gene matches: 10. Germline V CDR1 and CDR2: SGHTA, FQGNSA. The CDR3 has 15 amino acids. The CDR3 nucleotides are TGTGCCAGCAGCACAGGACAGGGGGCGCAGGGAGAGCAGTACTTC. This encodes CASSTGQGAQGEQYF.

This clonotype was seen ten or more times. The V gene is TRBV6-5, the J gene TRBJ2-1; TRBD2 agrees at 10 bases. This CDR3 is built from 15 residues. Germline V CDR1 and CDR2: MNHEY, SVGAGI. V shed 8 bases and J 6 bases; nucleotides not matched to a gene: 10. The CDR3 DNA sequence: TGTGCCAGCTTTAAAGCGGGAGGGTTCGGCAATGAGCAGTTCTTC. As protein: CASFKAGGFGNEQFF.

This chain uses TRBV5-1 with TRBJ2-1; 7 nucleotides line up with TRBD1. The J segment lost 6 bases and the V segment lost 0 bases, leaving 6 bases of the junction unmatched. The CDR3 has 15 residues. Germline V gene data show CDR1 as SGHRS and CDR2 as YFSETQ. CDR3 nucleotide sequence: TGCGCCAGCAGCTTGGCCCCGGGACAGAGCAATGAGCAGTTCTTC. This translates into CASSLAPGQSNEQFF. Full variable domain (remainder filled in from reference TRBV5-1 and TRBJ2-1): KAGVTQTPRYLIKTRGQQVTLSCSPISGHRSVSWYQQTPGQGLQFLFEYFSETQRNKGNFPGRFSGRQFSNSRSEMNVSTLELGDSALYLCASSLAPGQSNEQFFGPGTRLTVL.

This clonotype was picked up a small number of times. V and J are TRBV4-1 and TRBJ1-2; D gene uncertain. The germline V gene encodes CDR1 MGHRA and CDR2 YSYEKL. Trimming left V 1 base short and J 0 bases short, with 12 bases between. CDR3 length: 16 amino acids. The CDR3 bases are TGCGCCAGCAGCCAAGTCTCGACACCCACTAACTATGGCTACACCTTC. Residues: CASSQVSTPTNYGYTF.

This chain links TRBV20-1 with TRBJ2-3, with 8 bases that match TRBD1. Looked up from germline, CDR1 is DFQATT and CDR2 is SNEGSKA (reference sequence). Trimming took 5 bases from V and 2 from J; bases not matched to a gene: 3. The CDR3 covers 13 residues. CDR3 DNA sequence: TGCAGTGCTGGGGACAGGTTCACAGATACGCAGTATTTT. Translated: CSAGDRFTDTQYF.

The CDR3 sequence: CAWRVSGSGQPQHF. The DNA for the CDR3 is TGTGCCTGGAGGGTCTCAGGGTCCGGACAGCCCCAGCATTTT. The rearrangement links TRBV30 to TRBJ1-5; TRBD1 might be the D (5 bases). V was clipped by 3 bases and J by 7 bases, with 16 bases between them. From germline, CDR1 is GTSNPN and CDR2 SVGIG (reference sequence). The CDR3 runs to 14 residues.